This T cell receptor beta chain emerged from a study of blood T cell repertoires in COVID-19 (dated by TCRdb to between 2020 and 2021). About the full investigation: Collaborator samples came from the United States, Italy and Spain and covered acute and convalescent phases of COVID-19. The sample metadata nearly always contained a de-identified subject ID, COVID-19 status, age in years and sex. The repertoires were released in a freely available public database intended as a resource for research on the immune response to SARS-CoV-2. Where HLA class I and class II types were available, the types were taken from metadata supplied by the sample provider, not from assay-based typing. The prospective study material was composed of cDNA or gDNA derived from T cells, B-cell-depleted T cells, or PBMCs. Deeply sampled blood TCRbeta repertoires from subjects exposed to, actively infected with, or recovered from COVID-19 were included in the dataset. The samples were drawn from two sources: the first 160 participants of the ongoing ImmuneRACE study, and 1,000 to 1,500 subjects contributed by 6 global collaborators.

The immunoSEQ Assay, a bias-controlled multiplex PCR, was used to amplify TCRbeta CDR3 regions from genomic DNA. Processing in the source paper ran as follows. Nucleated cell counts per sample were estimated from amplification of reference gene primers within the assay. Sequence reads were collapsed and filtered to measure the absolute abundance of every unique TCRbeta CDR3 rearrangement. For each sample, productive Simpson clonality was calculated by taking the square root of Simpson's diversity index across productive rearrangements. TCRdb retrieved this table from immuneACCESS and kept in-frame rearrangements only. Not all clones are present; in checked studies, unresolved V genes account for under half, and no reason is known for the remainder. D and trimming come from the DNA, and the V and J calls and clone size come from that table. This sample lists roughly 80,000 clones; about 78% were detected once. The top ten constitute around 15% of the sample.

The paper as a whole reports these results and caveats: The amount of clinical and demographic metadata varied by source and participant and was provided uncurated.

V lost 11 bases and J lost 5 bases, and the count of bases not matched to a germline gene is 20. The CDR3, cysteine through phenylalanine, is 17 amino acids long. Only the CDR3 DNA stays, 51 bases, in frame from base 1. CDR1 MDHEN and CDR2 SYDVKM are derived from the germline V gene. Whole blood was collected in K2EDTA tubes by collaborating institutions according to the institutions' own protocols. For TCRbeta analysis, collaborator samples were shipped as frozen whole blood, as isolated PBMCs, or as DNA extracted from either sample type. As regards this clone: Its antigen has not been determined. Base qualities are not provided; no much larger clone lies one nucleotide away.

Rearrangement joined TRBV28 to TRBJ2-1, with 8 middle bases fitting TRBD1. Sequencing used peripheral blood. The receptor's source is a human donor in a cohort sampled during active COVID-19. The CDR3 sequence is CAGCGAGGPQTDNEQFF. The sequenced DNA: TGTGCCGGTTGCGGGGCAGGGGGCCCCCAGACTGACAATGAGCAGTTCTTC.